The 8 T cell receptor beta chains below come from one sample, sequenced in a study of molecular identifiers for immune sequencing clone quantification. TCRdb recomputed calls from the PCR reads with MiXCR, one row per CDR3 protein. The sample records hundreds of thousands of distinct CDR3 sequences, about 20% being singletons. Sequencing was carried out using naive CD8+ T cells from blood, with Jurkat cell RNA spiked in. Sample subset: FACS-sorted CD8+CD4-CCR7+CD45RA+ naive T cells. These receptors all come from a human donor in good health. Some libraries in this study had Jurkat cell RNA spiked in.

This clonotype was seen ten or more times. The V call is TRBV28, the J call TRBJ1-2; no reliable D call. The CDR3 is made up of 13 amino acids. The germline V gene encodes CDR1 MDHEN and CDR2 SYDVKM. The ends were cut back, 7 bases at V and 4 bases at J, with 13 bases in the middle. The CDR3 here is CASNGELIYGYTF. For the CDR3, the DNA is TGTGCCAGCAATGGGGAGTTAATCTATGGCTACACCTTC.

This clonotype has ten or more counts. The V gene is TRBV5-1, the J gene TRBJ2-7; D possibly corresponds to TRBD1 (6 bases). In germline, CDR1 is SGHRS, CDR2 YFSETQ. This CDR3 spans 13 amino acids. Between the trimmed V and J ends, which lost 3 bases and 4 bases, there was a span of 11 bases. CDR3 protein: CASSSGTGYEQYF. CDR3 nucleotide sequence: TGCGCCAGCAGCTCCGGAACAGGGTACGAGCAGTACTTC.

This clonotype was counted at least ten times. This sequence joins TRBV3-1 and TRBJ2-5, with TRBD1 matching 7 bases. The CDR3 length is 17 residues. Germline V CDR1 and CDR2: LGHDT, YNNKEL (reference sequence). V gave up 1 base and J gave up 2 bases; unmatched junction bases: 10. The CDR3 reads CASSQAGGDITQETQYF. In nucleotides, the CDR3 is TGTGCCAGCAGCCAAGCAGGGGGTGACATTACACAAGAGACCCAGTACTTC.

CDR3 nucleotide sequence: TGTGCCAGCAGAAAGACAGGAACTAACACCGGGGAGCTGTTTTTT. Its translation is CASRKTGTNTGELFF. The chain carries TRBV6-5 and TRBJ2-2; D may be TRBD1 (6 bases). Trimming shortened V by 6 bases and J by 2 bases, and 13 bases separated the two germline ends. The V gene's germline CDR1 is MNHEY and CDR2 SVGAGI. CDR3 length: 15 residues.

This clonotype was detected ten times or more. J is TRBJ2-7 and V is TRBV11-2; D ambiguous. This CDR3 comprises 14 residues. Looked up from germline, CDR1 is SGHAT and CDR2 is FQNNGV. Trimming pared 5 bases from V and 5 bases from J, leaving 16 bases between. CDR3 in DNA: TGTGCCAGCAGCCCGACGTTACGGGCGCACGAGCAGTACTTC. It yields the protein CASSPTLRAHEQYF. Looking up the rest from reference TRBV11-2 and TRBJ2-7 gives the full variable domain: EAGVAQSPRYKIIEKRQSVAFWCNPISGHATLYWYQQILGQGPKLLIQFQNNGVVDDSQLPKDRFSAERLKGVDSTLKIQPAKLEDSAVYLCASSPTLRAHEQYFGPGTRLTVT.

This clonotype was recorded many times. This chain links TRBV30 with TRBJ1-1; the D is unclear. The CDR3 is 12 amino acids. The V end lost 2 bases, the J end lost 7 bases, and 11 bases lay between the germline ends. CDR1 is GTSNPN and CDR2 is SVGIG in the germline V gene (reference sequence). CDR3 DNA: TGTGCCTGGAGTACTGTGTCGAGTGAAGCTTTCTTT. This translates into CAWSTVSSEAFF.

This clonotype was detected a few times. The chain is built from TRBV6-2 or TRBV6-3 and TRBJ2-1, with D maybe TRBD2 (6 bases). Germline CDR1 reads MNHEY; CDR2 reads SVGEGT. CDR3 length equals 14 residues. The V gene lost 6 bases and the J gene lost 6 bases, with 15 bases spanning the gap. In nucleotides, the CDR3 is TGTGCCAGCAGCCACCGAGGGACTGCCAATGAGCAGTTCTTC. Its protein product is CASSHRGTANEQFF.

This clonotype was seen a few times. V and J are TRBV27 and TRBJ2-2, with D perhaps being TRBD1 or TRBD2 (5 bases each). The germline CDR1 and CDR2 sequences are MNHEY and SMNVEV (reference sequence). The CDR3 is made up of 16 amino acids. V lost 2 bases to trimming and J lost 4 bases, with 14 bases between them. CDR3 loop: CASSLLLAGSTGELFF. Here the CDR3 DNA reads TGTGCCAGCAGTTTACTCTTAGCAGGGAGCACCGGGGAGCTGTTTTTT.